This TCR beta chain was profiled in a study of response to subunit inactivated influenza vaccine. This CDR3 has 14 residues. J was trimmed by 0 bases and V by 5 bases; bases with no gene match: 5. Germline V gene data show CDR1 as SGHRS and CDR2 as YFSETQ. This clonotype was counted many times. MiXCR, applied by TCRdb to the RT-PCR reads, yields one record per CDR3 protein. This table has about 650,000 distinct CDR3 sequences, around 16% appearing once. This TCR derives from a man aged 45-65 years who received an inactivated influenza vaccine. The genes are TRBV5-1 and TRBJ2-7, with TRBD2 matching over 7 bases. Here the sequenced sample was PBMCs from blood, taken roughly 12 days after vaccination. The CDR3 nucleotides read TGCGCCAGCAGGGGACTATCCAGCTCCTACGAGCAGTACTTC. Translated, it gives CASRGLSSSYEQYF.